The 5 T cell receptor beta chains presented below share a single source sample, sequenced in a study of Graves' ophthalmopathy and Graves' hyperthyroidism (dated 2018 in TCRdb). The run used an Illumina HiSeq 2000. For repertoire sequencing, TCR beta CDR3 regions were amplified from RNA transcripts. The first round of RT-PCR was done with HTBI primers and the Qiagen OneStep RT-PCR kit, and was followed by a second round of multiplex PCR, then size selection and purification. TCRdb itself trimmed the public reads at Q25 with fastp, ran MiXCR and retained productive beta chains. Every CDR3 protein is listed once, alongside the most common genes and DNA of its rows. The sample table lists about 600,000 distinct CDR3 sequences, under 40% of them with a count of one. The ten largest clones capture about 4.6% of the sample. The specimen was peripheral blood or thyroid tissue (not recorded which). These receptors came from an adult man with Graves' hyperthyroidism.

Many counts were recorded for this clonotype. The CDR3 loop is CASSVDQGADYGYTF. The CDR3 DNA reads as TGTGCCAGCAGCGTAGATCAGGGTGCGGACTATGGCTACACCTTC. The V and J genes are TRBV9 and TRBJ1-2; D perhaps matches TRBD1 (5 bases). The germline V gene has CDR1 SGDLS and CDR2 YYNGEE. The CDR3 spans 15 residues. Deletions cut 0 bases from V and 3 bases from J, with 12 bases between.

This clonotype came up a few times. J is TRBJ2-2 and V is TRBV2; D may be TRBD1 (6 bases). The V end lost 5 bases, the J end lost 2 bases, and 15 bases lay between the germline ends. Germline-derived CDR1 and CDR2 are SNHLY and FYNNEI. The CDR3 covers 16 residues. This CDR3 is CASSLHPDRNTGELFF. CDR3 DNA: TGTGCCAGCAGTTTACATCCGGACAGAAACACCGGGGAGCTGTTTTTT.

In this sample, this clonotype turned up many times. The chain carries TRBV5-5 and TRBJ1-6; D is unresolved. The ends were cut back, 0 bases at V and 9 bases at J, with 16 bases in the middle. Germline V CDR1 and CDR2: SGHKS, YYEKEE (reference sequence). The CDR3 consists of 16 residues. The CDR3: CASSLGPGVGVSPLHF. The CDR3 DNA sequence: TGTGCCAGCAGCTTGGGTCCAGGTGTTGGGGTTTCACCCCTCCACTTT.

This clonotype has a count of ten or more. The CDR3, as DNA: TGTGCCATCAGTGACCTATCCGGGACTAGCGGGAGGGCCTACTACGAGCAGTACTTC. Its protein is CAISDLSGTSGRAYYEQYF. The chain links TRBV10-3 to TRBJ2-7; TRBD2 matches 16 bases. V shed 3 bases and J 3 bases; nucleotides not matched to a gene: 11. This CDR3 is 19 amino acids long. CDR1 and CDR2 (germline): ENHRY, SYGVKD.

On this clonotype: Since a much larger clone is just one base distant, this may be a read error. The gene calls are TRBV5-4 and TRBJ1-1, with D tentatively TRBD1 (6 bases). Germline CDR1 and CDR2: SGHNT and YYREEE (reference sequence). Deletions cut 5 bases from V and 3 bases from J, with 17 bases between. The CDR3 has 15 residues. CDR3 DNA: TGTGCCAGCAGTGTCAGTACAGGGCGGTACACTGAAGCTTTCTTT. Protein sequence: CASSVSTGRYTEAFF.